This T cell receptor (beta chain) was found in a study of blood T cell repertoires in COVID-19. The overall study: The samples span acute and convalescent COVID-19 from the United States, Italy and Spain. The cDNA or gDNA used as material had been derived from T cells, B-cell-depleted T cells, or PBMCs.

In the study's own analysis: Using reference gene primer amplification, nucleated cell counts were estimated. Clones were read by immunoSEQ multiplex PCR, and TCRdb kept only the in-frame ones, dropping some. D and trimming come from the DNA, and the V and J calls and clone size come from that table. The sample contains about 230,000 clones, around 85% of which appear only once. Worth noting for this clone: Other DNA sequences in the same sample also yield this CDR3.

Germline assignment: CDR1 LNHDA and CDR2 SQIVND (reference sequence). With 6 bases clipped from V and 7 bases from J, the junction kept 2 bases outside the gene matches. This CDR3 spans 13 amino acids. This chain links TRBV19 with TRBJ1-6, with 8 bases matching TRBD1. Sequencing was performed on peripheral blood. The source of this sequence is a woman aged 80 or over with acute or convalescent COVID-19. The CDR3 DNA sequence: TGTGCCAGTAGCGACAGGGGAAATTCACCCCTCCACTTT. Translation: CASSDRGNSPLHF. The full variable domain, with the rest looked up from reference TRBV19 and TRBJ1-6, is DGGITQSPKYLFRKEGQNVTLSCEQNLNHDAMYWYRQDPGQGLRLIYYSQIVNDFQKGDIAEGYSVSREKKESFPLTVTSAQKNPTAFYLCASSDRGNSPLHFGNGTRLTVT.